This TCR beta chain stems from a study of regulatory T cells in long-lasting Graves disease. Looking at the study overall: Persistence in Graves' disease required over 5 years of antithyroid drugs plus positive TSH receptor antibodies.

This clonotype was observed at least ten times. Its antigen is not known. Findings and caveats of the study: Shared public clonotypes totalled a few thousand in persistent patients, compared with 966 in new patients. The work looked only at peripheral blood and did not look at thyroid tissue. TRBV28, TRBJ1-2 and TRBJ2-5 were segments that persistent disease favored.

Building the TCR beta libraries relied on iRepertoire HTBI primers, and CDR3 regions underwent Arm-PCR. TCRdb passed the multiplex PCR reads through MiXCR, listing each CDR3 protein once. The data contain around 460,000 distinct CDR3 sequences, about 20% of them singletons. Time point described: persistent/refractory GD, antithyroid drugs over 5 years with positive TRAb. PBMCs provided the RNA from which the TCR library was made. This CDR3 region has 15 residues. V lost 5 bases to trimming and J lost 2 bases, with 15 bases between them. CDR1 is SGHAT, CDR2 FQNNGV, per germline. The rearrangement joins TRBV11-2 to TRBJ1-2; TRBD1 is a possible D gene (6 bases). The input for sequencing was peripheral blood mononuclear cells (PBMCs), taken when the disease was refractory, from a patient treated with antithyroid drugs. The origin of this receptor is a female donor with Graves disease. The DNA for the CDR3 is TGTGCCAGCAGCGCTATCACAGGGACCAACTATGGCTACACCTTC. Protein: CASSAITGTNYGYTF.